These 16 T cell receptor beta chains originate from one sample sequenced in a study of blood T cell repertoires in COVID-19. The repertoire was sequenced with immunoSEQ multiplex PCR; TCRdb's copy has only in-frame clones and lacks some. The sample consists of approximately 120,000 clones, 84% of them appearing once. The sequencing sample was made of peripheral blood. The receptor source for this set is a woman aged 45-65 years with acute or convalescent COVID-19.

The chain joins TRBV12-3 or TRBV12-4 to TRBJ2-2; a possible D gene is TRBD2 (5 bases). Trimming stripped 7 bases from V and 6 bases from J, with 12 bases between. The CDR3 contains 13 residues. The CDR3 spells CASTSTRAGELFF. The CDR3 DNA reads as TGTGCCAGCACCTCTACTAGGGCCGGGGAGCTGTTTTTT.

CDR3 sequence (DNA): TGTGCCAGCAGCTTTAAAGGGGGCTACAATGAGCAGTTCTTC. Protein sequence: CASSFKGGYNEQFF. This chain uses TRBV5-4 with TRBJ2-1; tentative D call: TRBD1 (6 bases). This CDR3 contains 14 residues. Trimming cost V 2 bases and J 3 bases, with 9 bases left between them. The germline V gene has CDR1 SGHNT and CDR2 YYREEE (reference sequence).

The DNA of the CDR3 is TGTGCCAGCAACACGGACAGAGTAAACACTGAAGCTTTCTTT. Translating it yields CASNTDRVNTEAFF. V gene TRBV5-8 combines with J gene TRBJ1-1; TRBD1 might be the D (6 bases). The CDR3 spans 14 residues. The V and J ends lost 6 bases and 2 bases respectively, with 14 bases between them. Germline V gene data show CDR1 as SGHTS and CDR2 as YDEGEE.

The V and J genes are TRBV6-5 and TRBJ1-1; D not resolved. The CDR3 covers 15 residues. The V end lost 7 bases, the J end lost 3 bases, and 18 bases lay between the germline ends. CDR1 and CDR2 (germline): MNHEY, SVGAGI. CDR3 in amino acids: CASTLSTSGYTEAFF. As DNA, the CDR3 is TGTGCCAGCACCTTAAGCACATCGGGTTACACTGAAGCTTTCTTT.

The J gene is TRBJ2-1, the V gene TRBV9, with D perhaps matching TRBD1 (6 bases). Germline V gene sequence: CDR1 SGDLS, CDR2 YYNGEE. V shed 4 bases and J shed 5 bases, with 13 bases lying between them. CDR3 length: 14 residues. The CDR3 nucleotides are TGTGCCAGCAGCAAGACAGGTGTGGACAATGAGCAGTTCTTC. Protein sequence: CASSKTGVDNEQFF.

V usage is TRBV19 and J usage is TRBJ1-1; D perhaps matches TRBD1 (6 bases). From germline, CDR1 is LNHDA and CDR2 SQIVND (reference sequence). The V gene lost 5 bases and the J gene lost 1 base, with 17 bases spanning the gap. The CDR3 totals 16 residues. CDR3 coding DNA: TGTGCCAGTAGTCGGAGTAACAGGGATGGGAACACTGAAGCTTTCTTT. Residues: CASSRSNRDGNTEAFF.

The table lists this clone with a few counts. This chain joins TRBV10-3 and TRBJ1-1, with 7 nucleotides matching TRBD1. Germline CDR1 and CDR2: ENHRY and SYGVKD. V was clipped by 3 bases and J by 5 bases; unmatched bases: 6. The CDR3 spans 14 residues. The CDR3 loop reads CAISEGQGVTEAFF. DNA for the CDR3: TGTGCCATCAGTGAAGGGCAGGGGGTGACTGAAGCTTTCTTT.

This sequence joins TRBV7-2 and TRBJ1-5, with D perhaps TRBD1 (5 bases). The V end was cut by 2 bases, the J end by 5 bases, with 16 bases between. The germline V gene has CDR1 SGHTA and CDR2 FQGNSA. This CDR3 spans 16 amino acids. Written as DNA, the CDR3 is TGTGCCAGCAGCTTACAGGGACTACGGTGGGATCAGCCCCAGCATTTT. Amino acid sequence: CASSLQGLRWDQPQHF.

This clone showed up just once. V usage is TRBV6-2 or TRBV6-3 and J usage is TRBJ1-5; D is possibly TRBD1 (5 bases). Trimming pared 4 bases from V and 4 bases from J, leaving 11 bases between. The length of the CDR3 is 14 residues. CDR1 and CDR2 (germline): MNHEY, SVGEGT. In DNA, the CDR3 is TGTGCCAGCAGTTCTCCCGGGGGGAATCAGCCCCAGCATTTT. Translation gives CASSSPGGNQPQHF.

In nucleotides, the CDR3 is TGTGCCAGCAGCCATTACGCTAGCGGGGGTTACTACGAGCAGTACTTC. Residues: CASSHYASGGYYEQYF. The chain joins TRBV3-1 (or the pseudogene TRBV3-2) to TRBJ2-7; 10 positions match TRBD2. Germline V gives CDR1 LGHDT, CDR2 YNNKEL (reference sequence). This CDR3 contains 16 residues. The V and J ends lost 3 bases and 3 bases, in that order; junction bases with no gene match: 8.

The chain has TRBV18 and TRBJ1-5; the match to TRBD1 covers 10 bases. This CDR3 spans 20 amino acids. The J segment lost 2 bases and the V segment lost 3 bases, leaving 16 bases of the junction unmatched. Germline V gives CDR1 KGHSH, CDR2 LQKENI. The CDR3 protein is CASSPPLTGGNTIRNQPQHF. CDR3 nucleotides: TGTGCCAGCTCACCCCCATTGACAGGGGGCAATACGATTCGCAATCAGCCCCAGCATTTT. Combining the CDR3 with reference TRBV18 and TRBJ1-5 gives the whole variable domain NAGVMQNPRHLVRRRGQEARLRCSPMKGHSHVYWYRQLPEEGLKFMVYLQKENIIDESGMPKERFSAEFPKEGPSILRIQQVVRGDSAAYFCASSPPLTGGNTIRNQPQHFGDGTRLSIL.

The J gene is TRBJ1-6, the V gene TRBV18; TRBD1 matches 8 bases. V shed 3 bases and J 12 bases; nucleotides not matched to a gene: 4. Germline CDR1 and CDR2: KGHSH and LQKENI. The CDR3 has 13 residues. CDR3 sequence reads: CASSPDRGEPLHF. CDR3 DNA: TGTGCCAGCTCACCCGACAGGGGCGAACCCCTCCACTTT. The full variable domain, its missing parts supplied by reference TRBV18 and TRBJ1-6, is NAGVMQNPRHLVRRRGQEARLRCSPMKGHSHVYWYRQLPEEGLKFMVYLQKENIIDESGMPKERFSAEFPKEGPSILRIQQVVRGDSAAYFCASSPDRGEPLHFGNGTRLTVT.

Points on this clone: One end of the junction is discordant with germline, which a read error may explain. The CDR3 nucleotides read TGTGCTAGCAGCCCCGGCCTACAGCAGCCCCAGCATTTT. Translating it yields CASSPGLQQPQHF. The V call is TRBV7-7, the J call TRBJ1-5; D is unclear. The CDR3 sequence is 13 residues long. Germline V gives CDR1 SSHAT, CDR2 FNYEAQ (reference sequence). The full variable domain, with the rest looked up from reference TRBV7-7 and TRBJ1-5, is GAGVSQSPRYKVTKRGQDVTLRCDPISSHATLYWYQQALGQGPEFLTYFNYEAQPDKSGLPSDRFSAERPEGSISTLTIQRTEQRDSAMYRCASSPGLQQPQHFGDGTRLSIL.

This clone was seen a handful of times. This chain joins TRBV19 and TRBJ2-3; TRBD2 aligns across 9 bases. Germline trimming cut 9 bases from V and 0 bases from J; bases unmatched to any gene: 4. Germline V gene data show CDR1 as LNHDA and CDR2 as SQIVND (reference sequence). This CDR3 spans 14 amino acids. CDR3 loop: CASQGLASTDTQYF. As DNA, the CDR3 is TGTGCCAGCCAGGGACTAGCTAGCACAGATACGCAGTATTTT. The full variable domain, rest sourced from reference TRBV19 and TRBJ2-3, is DGGITQSPKYLFRKEGQNVTLSCEQNLNHDAMYWYRQDPGQGLRLIYYSQIVNDFQKGDIAEGYSVSREKKESFPLTVTSAQKNPTAFYLCASQGLASTDTQYFGPGTRLTVL.

V gene TRBV29-1 combines with J gene TRBJ1-2, with D unresolved. V was pared by 0 bases and J by 1 base, with 12 bases between. The CDR3 sequence is 15 residues long. Germline V gene data show CDR1 as SQVTM and CDR2 as ANQGSEA. The CDR3 is CSVEEFARHNYGYTF. Written as DNA, the CDR3 is TGCAGCGTTGAAGAGTTCGCCAGGCATAACTATGGCTACACCTTC. Complete variable domain (other parts from reference TRBV29-1 and TRBJ1-2): SAVISQKPSRDICQRGTSLTIQCQVDSQVTMMFWYRQQPGQSLTLIATANQGSEATYESGFVIDKFPISRPNLTFSTLTVSNMSPEDSSIYLCSVEEFARHNYGYTFGSGTRLTVV.

V is TRBV6-2 or TRBV6-3 and J is TRBJ2-1; D is possibly TRBD2 (6 bases). This CDR3 contains 12 residues. The V end was cut by 6 bases, the J end by 12 bases, with 15 bases between. The germline V gene has CDR1 MNHEY and CDR2 SVGEGT. CDR3 residues: CASSPGTPLQFF. CDR3 nucleotide sequence: TGTGCCAGCAGCCCCGGGACTCCCCTGCAGTTCTTC.